What follows are 20 T cell receptor beta chains derived from one specimen sequenced in a study of cytomegalovirus exposure and HLA in healthy donors. A multiplex PCR was run with 60 Vbeta primers and 13 Jbeta primers. Data came from immunoSEQ multiplex PCR; TCRdb stores just in-frame clones and leaves some out. The table shows about 150,000 clones, with 88% occurring only once. The sample consisted of PBMCs. These receptors were collected from a woman aged 40 to 49 in good health and CMV-seronegative.

The chain is built from TRBV25-1 and TRBJ2-1; the match to TRBD2 covers 10 bases. This CDR3 is 17 amino acids long. The trim removed 0 bases at V and 7 bases at J, leaving 9 bases unmatched. Per germline, CDR1 MGHDK and CDR2 SYGVNS. In DNA form, the CDR3 reads TGTGCCAGCAGTGAATATTTGGCTAGCGGGAGTATTAATGAGCAGTTCTTC. Its protein product is CASSEYLASGSINEQFF.

The count of this clone is one. The junction departs from the called germline gene at one end, perhaps through a read error. The V call is TRBV7-6, the J call TRBJ2-2; D possibly corresponds to TRBD2 (5 bases). The germline CDR1 and CDR2 sequences are SGHVS and FNYEAQ. The CDR3 extends over 15 amino acids. The CDR3: CASSLRSTPTGELLF. The CDR3 nucleotides are TGTGCCAGCAGCTTAAGGTCTACCCCCACCGGGGAGCTGCTTTTT.

The chain joins TRBV27 to TRBJ2-1; D ambiguous. The CDR3 totals 15 residues. Germline V CDR1 and CDR2: MNHEY, SMNVEV (reference sequence). V was cut by 6 bases and J by 1 base, with 13 bases left in between. In DNA form, the CDR3 reads TGTGCCAGCAGCCCCCGTGAGTTTTCCTACAATGAGCAGTTCTTC. This sequence encodes CASSPREFSYNEQFF.

This chain links TRBV30 with TRBJ2-7; 11 bases are a match to TRBD2. The J segment lost 1 base and the V segment lost 6 bases, leaving 11 bases of the junction unmatched. Germline CDR1 and CDR2: GTSNPN and SVGIG (reference sequence). This CDR3 has 16 amino acids. For the CDR3, the DNA is TGTGCCTGTCCCCCTGGGCTAGCGGGAGGATCCTACGAGCAGTACTTC. Encoded protein: CACPPGLAGGSYEQYF. Drawing the rest from reference TRBV30 and TRBJ2-7, the complete variable domain is SQTIHQWPATLVQPVGSPLSLECTVEGTSNPNLYWYRQAAGRGLQLLFYSVGIGQISSEVPQNLSASRPQDRQFILSSKKLLLSDSGFYLCACPPGLAGGSYEQYFGPGTRLTVT.

V usage is TRBV7-9 and J usage is TRBJ2-5; no clear D gene. V dropped 3 bases and J dropped 1 base, with 3 bases sitting between them. Germline lookup yields CDR1 SEHNR and CDR2 FQNEAQ (reference sequence). The CDR3 totals 12 residues. The CDR3 region has the DNA TGTGCCAGCAGCTTGGCCCAAGAGACCCAGTACTTC. This gives the protein CASSLAQETQYF.

The J gene is TRBJ2-1, the V gene TRBV27; D is possibly TRBD2 (5 bases). The CDR3 loop spans 17 amino acids. The germline gives CDR1 MNHEY, CDR2 SMNVEV (reference sequence). V dropped 5 bases and J dropped 6 bases, with 23 bases sitting between them. The CDR3 nucleotides are TGTGCCAGCAGTCCGAAAGTGCCAGAGGGATACGCCAATGAGCAGTTCTTC. Translated, it gives CASSPKVPEGYANEQFF.

The chain joins TRBV9 to TRBJ2-5; D perhaps matches TRBD2 (6 bases). Near its end, the DNA agrees better with TRBJ2-7, so the J call may be wrong. The CDR3 covers 17 residues. CDR1 SGDLS and CDR2 YYNGEE come from the germline V gene. CDR3 in DNA: TGTGCCAGCAGCGTAGCGGGGTACGGGCGGGGCCCCTACGAGCAGTACTTC. This sequence encodes CASSVAGYGRGPYEQYF.

This clone was seen only a few times. The same CDR3 also results from other DNA sequences found in this sample. This rearrangement joins TRBV5-4 to TRBJ1-2, with unresolved D. V was cut by 0 bases and J by 2 bases, with 5 bases left in between. This CDR3 has 13 amino acids. The germline V gene encodes CDR1 SGHNT and CDR2 YYREEE (reference sequence). For the CDR3, the DNA is TGTGCCAGCAGCTTGGACAGCAACTATGGCTACACCTTC. It codes for CASSLDSNYGYTF.

CDR3 sequence: CASRRTGSRTEAFF. The CDR3 bases are TGTGCCAGCAGAAGAACAGGGTCTCGTACTGAAGCTTTCTTT. The rearrangement links TRBV27 to TRBJ1-1, with D tentatively TRBD1 (6 bases). Germline V gene sequence: CDR1 MNHEY, CDR2 SMNVEV (reference sequence). V lost 6 bases, J lost 5 bases, and 16 bases lay in between. The CDR3 loop spans 14 amino acids.

The J gene is TRBJ1-2, the V gene TRBV27; a weak D match, TRBD1 (6 bases). The CDR3 extends over 13 amino acids. V was shortened by 4 bases and J by 8 bases, with 14 bases between the two germline ends. Germline CDR1 is MNHEY and CDR2 is SMNVEV (reference sequence). CDR3 nucleotides: TGTGCCAGCAGTTCACCGGGGGGCGGCGGCTACACCTTC. It codes for CASSSPGGGGYTF.

V is TRBV27 and J is TRBJ1-1; D is unresolved. The CDR3 is 13 amino acids. Germline V lookup: CDR1 MNHEY, CDR2 SMNVEV (reference sequence). V lost 2 bases to trimming and J lost 4 bases, with 8 bases between them. The CDR3 DNA is TGTGCCAGCAGTTTAGGGCGGGGCACTGAAGCTTTCTTT. Residues: CASSLGRGTEAFF.

The chain combines TRBV5-6 with TRBJ2-2; 7 bases match TRBD2. The CDR3 runs 16 residues. V lost 0 bases, J lost 7 bases, and 9 bases stayed unmatched. Germline V gene lookup returns CDR1 SGHDT and CDR2 YYEEEE. The CDR3 DNA follows: TGTGCCAGCAGCTTGGCCAGCGGGACGGTGGACGGGGAGCTGTTTTTT. Translated, it gives CASSLASGTVDGELFF.

The CDR3: CASSLEQGAIGYTF. CDR3 in DNA: TGTGCCAGCAGCTTGGAGCAGGGGGCGATTGGCTACACCTTC. The chain couples TRBV5-4 to TRBJ1-2, with 8 bases identical to TRBD1. Germline CDR1 SGHNT, CDR2 YYREEE (reference sequence). The V segment lost 0 bases and the J segment 7 bases; nucleotides outside the gene matches: 5. The CDR3 spans 14 residues. Complete variable domain (other parts from reference TRBV5-4 and TRBJ1-2): ETGVTQSPTHLIKTRGQQVTLRCSSQSGHNTVSWYQQALGQGPQFIFQYYREEENGRGNFPPRFSGLQFPNYSSELNVNALELDDSALYLCASSLEQGAIGYTFGSGTRLTVV.

The chain couples TRBV2 to TRBJ2-1; 8 nucleotides align to TRBD2. CDR3 length: 15 amino acids. Germline trimming cut 1 base from V and 8 bases from J; bases unmatched to any gene: 7. CDR1 is SNHLY and CDR2 is FYNNEI in the germline V gene. This chain's CDR3 is CASSEGLAGGDEQFF. CDR3 coding DNA: TGTGCCAGCAGTGAAGGGCTAGCGGGTGGTGATGAGCAGTTCTTC.

This chain joins TRBV6-6 and TRBJ2-5, with 7 bases identical to TRBD2. V gave up 5 bases and J gave up 4 bases; unmatched junction bases: 10. The CDR3 consists of 15 residues. CDR1 MNHNY and CDR2 SVGAGI come from the germline V gene (reference sequence). The CDR3 sequence is CASSAYSVAGETQYF. DNA for the CDR3: TGTGCCAGCAGTGCTTACTCGGTAGCGGGAGAGACCCAGTACTTC.

The chain has TRBV5-5 and TRBJ2-6, with D possibly matching TRBD2 (5 bases). There are 15 residues in the CDR3. V was trimmed by 1 base and J by 1 base, leaving 6 bases between them. Germline V gene data show CDR1 as SGHKS and CDR2 as YYEKEE (reference sequence). The CDR3 DNA sequence: TGTGCCAGCAGCTTGACGGGGTCTGGGGCCAACGTCCTGACTTTC. This codes for CASSLTGSGANVLTF.

V gene TRBV19 combines with J gene TRBJ1-2, with D unresolved. Germline V gene data show CDR1 as LNHDA and CDR2 as SQIVND (reference sequence). V was cut by 1 base and J by 5 bases, with 20 bases left in between. The CDR3 runs 17 residues. The CDR3, as DNA: TGTGCCAGTAGTATAGTCCCAAGCCCCGTCCTCCCATATGGCTACACCTTC. As protein: CASSIVPSPVLPYGYTF.

Remarks on this clone: Its ends do not fully match the called genes, so a read error is possible. This sequence joins TRBV7-9 and TRBJ2-6, with a possible D match to TRBD1 (6 bases). Germline V gene data show CDR1 as SEHNR and CDR2 as FQNEAQ (reference sequence). The CDR3 sequence is 15 residues long. This CDR3 is CSSSLQGLGANVLTF. The CDR3 DNA reads TGTTCCAGCAGCTTACAGGGTCTGGGGGCCAACGTCCTGACTTTC.

This clone was detected once. The chain's CDR3 is CASSQTGTSNYEQYF. CDR3 coding DNA: TGTGCCAGCAGTCAGACCGGGACTAGCAATTACGAGCAGTACTTC. The chain is built from TRBV6-5 and TRBJ2-7; TRBD2 matches 9 bases. J gave up 4 bases and V 5 bases, and 9 bases lay outside the gene matches. This CDR3 region has 15 residues. Germline values: CDR1 MNHEY, CDR2 SVGAGI.

This sequence joins TRBV5-5 and TRBJ2-1; 9 positions match TRBD1. Germline CDR1 is SGHKS and CDR2 is YYEKEE (reference sequence). V dropped 4 bases and J dropped 4; count of bases not matched to a gene: 6. This CDR3 has 15 residues. CDR3 region: CASSTGTGLYNEQFF. The CDR3, as DNA: TGTGCCAGCAGCACCGGGACAGGGTTGTACAATGAGCAGTTCTTC. Drawing the rest from reference TRBV5-5 and TRBJ2-1, the complete variable domain is DAGVTQSPTHLIKTRGQQVTLRCSPISGHKSVSWYQQVLGQGPQFIFQYYEKEERGRGNFPDRFSARQFPNYSSELNVNALLLGDSALYLCASSTGTGLYNEQFFGPGTRLTVL.